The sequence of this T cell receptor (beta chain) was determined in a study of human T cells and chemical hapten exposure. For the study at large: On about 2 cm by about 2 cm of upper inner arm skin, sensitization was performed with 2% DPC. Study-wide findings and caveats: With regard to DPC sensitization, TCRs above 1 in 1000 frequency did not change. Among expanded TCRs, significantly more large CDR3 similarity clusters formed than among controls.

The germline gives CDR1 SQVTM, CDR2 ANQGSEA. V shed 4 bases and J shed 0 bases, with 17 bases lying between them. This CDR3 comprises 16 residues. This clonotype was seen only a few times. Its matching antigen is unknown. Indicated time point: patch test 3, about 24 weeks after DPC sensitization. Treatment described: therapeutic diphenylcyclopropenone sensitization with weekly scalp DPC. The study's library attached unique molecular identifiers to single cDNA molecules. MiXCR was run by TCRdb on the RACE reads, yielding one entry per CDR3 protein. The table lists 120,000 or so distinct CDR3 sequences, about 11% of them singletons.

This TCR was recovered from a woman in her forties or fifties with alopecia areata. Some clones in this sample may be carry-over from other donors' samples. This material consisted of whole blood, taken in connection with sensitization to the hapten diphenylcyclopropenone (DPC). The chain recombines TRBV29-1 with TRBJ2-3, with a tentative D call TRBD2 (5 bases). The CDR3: CSVVEWRGSSTDTQYF. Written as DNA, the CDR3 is TGCAGCGTTGTGGAGTGGAGAGGGTCTAGCACAGATACGCAGTATTTT.